The clone carrying this T cell receptor beta chain occurred a few times. Its antigen remains unknown. This sample stems from a study of TIL therapy for anti-PD-1-resistant metastatic lung cancer. On the study more broadly: Median patient age was 54, ranging roughly 35-75 years. Study-wide results and limits: Many TIL product clones were absent from baseline tumor, suggesting clonal contraction.

Germline V gives CDR1 SGHNT, CDR2 YENEEA. V dropped 5 bases and J dropped 3 bases, with 17 bases sitting between them. This CDR3 is 15 amino acids long. The immunoSEQ assay was v3. Libraries were sequenced to 2 million to 2.5 million read pairs (survey) or roughly 4.5-6 million (deep). Clones were sequenced by immunoSEQ multiplex PCR, and TCRdb holds only the in-frame ones, with some missing. The profile covers some 13,000 clones, with 66% appearing a single time and about 8.4% taken by the ten largest. Time point described: pre-treatment sample, taken before nivolumab and TIL therapy. The tumor samples were excised metastases, mostly pleural nodules or supraclavicular lymph nodes. Tumor harvest preceded PD-1/PD-L1 blockade, followed by nivolumab treatment.

Sequenced material: tumor tissue, taken at baseline. The chain couples TRBV11-3 to TRBJ2-7; no definite D call. The origin of this receptor is a woman aged 30 to 85 with non-small cell lung cancer. CDR3 in amino acids: CASSPGFSKHYEQYF. CDR3 coding DNA: TGTGCCAGCAGCCCCGGATTTAGCAAACACTACGAGCAGTACTTC. The full variable domain, completed using reference TRBV11-3 and TRBJ2-7, is EAGVVQSPRYKIIEKKQPVAFWCNPISGHNTLYWYLQNLGQGPELLIRYENEEAVDDSQLPKDRFSAERLKGVDSTLKIQPAELGDSAVYLCASSPGFSKHYEQYFGPGTRLTVT.